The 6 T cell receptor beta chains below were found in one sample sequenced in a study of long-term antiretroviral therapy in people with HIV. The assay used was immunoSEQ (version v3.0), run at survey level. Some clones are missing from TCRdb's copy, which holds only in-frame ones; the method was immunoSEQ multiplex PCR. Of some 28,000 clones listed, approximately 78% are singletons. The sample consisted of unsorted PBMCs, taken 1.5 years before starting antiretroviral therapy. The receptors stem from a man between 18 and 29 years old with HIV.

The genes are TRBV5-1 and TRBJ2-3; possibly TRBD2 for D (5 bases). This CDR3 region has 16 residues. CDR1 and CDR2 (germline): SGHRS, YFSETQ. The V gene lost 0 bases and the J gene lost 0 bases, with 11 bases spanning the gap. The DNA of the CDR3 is TGCGCCAGCAGCTTGGAGCGGCGGTCTAGCACAGATACGCAGTATTTT. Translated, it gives CASSLERRSSTDTQYF.

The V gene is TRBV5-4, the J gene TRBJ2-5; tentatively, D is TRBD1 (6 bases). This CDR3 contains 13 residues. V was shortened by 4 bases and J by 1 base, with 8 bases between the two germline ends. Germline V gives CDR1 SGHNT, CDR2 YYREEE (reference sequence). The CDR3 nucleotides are TGTGCCAGCAGCCAGGGGAGCCAAGAGACCCAGTACTTC. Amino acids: CASSQGSQETQYF.

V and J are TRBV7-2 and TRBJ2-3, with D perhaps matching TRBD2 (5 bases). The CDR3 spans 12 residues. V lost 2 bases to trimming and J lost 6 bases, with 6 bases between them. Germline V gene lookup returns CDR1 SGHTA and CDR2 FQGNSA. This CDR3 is CASSLTGDTQYF. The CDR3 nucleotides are TGTGCCAGCAGCTTAACGGGGGATACGCAGTATTTT.

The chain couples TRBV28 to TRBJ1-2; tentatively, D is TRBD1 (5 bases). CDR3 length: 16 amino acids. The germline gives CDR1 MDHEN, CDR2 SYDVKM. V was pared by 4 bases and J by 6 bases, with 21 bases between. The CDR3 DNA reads TGTGCCAGCAGTTCCACCCCCCTGTTCGGGGCCGATGGCTACACCTTC. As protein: CASSSTPLFGADGYTF.

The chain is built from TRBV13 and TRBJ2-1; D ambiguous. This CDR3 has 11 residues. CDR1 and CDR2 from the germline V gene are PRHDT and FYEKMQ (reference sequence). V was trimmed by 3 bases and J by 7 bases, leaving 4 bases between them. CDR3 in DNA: TGTGCCAGCAGCTTGGGAAATGAGCAGTTCTTC. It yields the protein CASSLGNEQFF.

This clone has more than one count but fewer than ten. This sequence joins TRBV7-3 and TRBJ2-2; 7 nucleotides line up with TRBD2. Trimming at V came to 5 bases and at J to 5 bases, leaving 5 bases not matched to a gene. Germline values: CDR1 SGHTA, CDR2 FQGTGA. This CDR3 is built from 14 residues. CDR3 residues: CASSPGGRTGELFF. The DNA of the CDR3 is TGTGCCAGCAGCCCGGGCGGGAGAACCGGGGAGCTGTTTTTT.